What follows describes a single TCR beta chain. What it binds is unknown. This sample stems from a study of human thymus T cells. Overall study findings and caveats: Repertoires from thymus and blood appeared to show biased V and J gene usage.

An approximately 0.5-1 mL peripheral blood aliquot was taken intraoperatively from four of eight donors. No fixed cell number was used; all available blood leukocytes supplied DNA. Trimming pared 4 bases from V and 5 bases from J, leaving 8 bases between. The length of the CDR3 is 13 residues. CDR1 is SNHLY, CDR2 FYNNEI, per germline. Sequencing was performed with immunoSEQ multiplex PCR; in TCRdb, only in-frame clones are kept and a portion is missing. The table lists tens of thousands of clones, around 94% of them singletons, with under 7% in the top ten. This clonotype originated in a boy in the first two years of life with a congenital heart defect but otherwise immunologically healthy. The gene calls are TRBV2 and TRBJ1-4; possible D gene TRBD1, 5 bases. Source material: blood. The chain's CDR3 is CASSGGGNEKLFF. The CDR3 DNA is TGTGCCAGCAGTGGGGGGGGGAATGAAAAACTGTTTTTT.